The subject of this entry is one T cell receptor beta chain. This record belongs to a study of Graves' ophthalmopathy and Graves' hyperthyroidism. Scientists amplified the TCR beta CDR3 regions from RNA transcripts. In the first round, RT-PCR was carried out with HTBI primers, and a multiplex PCR formed the second round. TCRdb itself ran the multiplex PCR reads through MiXCR, one entry per CDR3 protein. The repertoire holds 650,000 to 900,000 distinct CDR3 sequences, with roughly 41% as singletons. J gave up 4 bases and V 8 bases, and 6 bases lay outside the gene matches. The V gene's germline CDR1 is MNHEY and CDR2 SVGAGI. The CDR3 is 14 amino acids.

This sequence originates from an adult man with Graves' ophthalmopathy. Sequenced: peripheral blood. The chain employs TRBV6-5 and TRBJ1-2, with 11 bases aligning to TRBD1. The CDR3 sequence is CASCGTGGSYGYTF. The CDR3 DNA reads TGTGCCAGCTGCGGGACAGGGGGGAGCTATGGCTACACCTTC.